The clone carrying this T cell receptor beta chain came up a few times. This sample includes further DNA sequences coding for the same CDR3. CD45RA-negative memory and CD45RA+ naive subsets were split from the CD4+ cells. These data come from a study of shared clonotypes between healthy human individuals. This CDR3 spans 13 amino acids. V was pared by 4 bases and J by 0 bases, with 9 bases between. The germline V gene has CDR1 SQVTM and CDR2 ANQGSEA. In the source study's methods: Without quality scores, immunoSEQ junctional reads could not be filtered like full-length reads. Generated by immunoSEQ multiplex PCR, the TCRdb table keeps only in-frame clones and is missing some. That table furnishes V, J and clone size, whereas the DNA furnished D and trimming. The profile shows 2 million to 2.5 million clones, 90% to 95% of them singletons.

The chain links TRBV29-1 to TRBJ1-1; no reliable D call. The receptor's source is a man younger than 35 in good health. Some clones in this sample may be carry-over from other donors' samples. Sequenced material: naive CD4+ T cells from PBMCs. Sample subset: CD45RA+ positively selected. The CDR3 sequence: CSVVRRMNTEAFF. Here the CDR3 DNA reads TGCAGCGTTGTCCGACGAATGAACACTGAAGCTTTCTTT. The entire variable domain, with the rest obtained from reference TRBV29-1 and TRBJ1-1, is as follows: SAVISQKPSRDICQRGTSLTIQCQVDSQVTMMFWYRQQPGQSLTLIATANQGSEATYESGFVIDKFPISRPNLTFSTLTVSNMSPEDSSIYLCSVVRRMNTEAFFGQGTRLTVV.